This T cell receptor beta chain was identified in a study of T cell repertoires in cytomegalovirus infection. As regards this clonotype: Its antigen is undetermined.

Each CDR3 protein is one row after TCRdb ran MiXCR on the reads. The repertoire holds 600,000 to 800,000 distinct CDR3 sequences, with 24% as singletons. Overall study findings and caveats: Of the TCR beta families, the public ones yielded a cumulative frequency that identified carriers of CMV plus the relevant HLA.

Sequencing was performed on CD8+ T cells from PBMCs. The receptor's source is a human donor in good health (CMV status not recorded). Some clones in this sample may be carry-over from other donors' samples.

This CDR3 is CASSFGYDNTEAFF. The CDR3 DNA sequence: TGTGCCAGCAGTTTTGGGTATGACAACACTGAAGCTTTCTTT. The chain employs TRBV27 and TRBJ1-1; no definite D call. With 3 bases removed from V and 2 bases from J, the gap between germline ends came to 10 bases. CDR1 is MNHEY, CDR2 SMNVEV, per germline (reference sequence). The CDR3 is 14 amino acids.